This T cell receptor (beta chain) originates from a study of beta chain features in type 1 diabetes. Study-level points and caveats: The study found that naive, central memory and Treg TCRB repertoires appeared more similar in patients than in healthy donors. There was a moderate but significant shortening of TCRB CDR3s in all four CD4+ subsets of Type 1 diabetes patients.

The entirety of the isolated RNA underwent reverse transcription, so expressed TCRB transcripts were sequenced. Sequenced by immunoSEQ multiplex PCR; TCRdb stores in-frame clones only, minus some. The sample holds some 160,000 clones, approximately 8.8% seen once. This clone was seen a handful of times. As yet, its antigen is unknown. Sequencing was carried out using central memory CD4+ T cells from blood. The origin of this receptor is a woman aged 25-40 years with type 1 diabetes.

CDR3 amino acids: CASSLTTGNYEQYF. CDR3 bases: TGTGCCAGCAGCCTGACGACAGGGAACTACGAGCAGTACTTC. This chain joins TRBV14 and TRBJ2-7; 7 bases map to TRBD1. The CDR3 covers 14 residues. The ends lost 4 bases at V and 3 bases at J; junction bases unmatched: 6. Germline assignment: CDR1 SGHDN and CDR2 FVKESK. Full variable domain (rest looked up from reference TRBV14 and TRBJ2-7): EAGVTQFPSHSVIEKGQTVTLRCDPISGHDNLYWYRRVMGKEIKFLLHFVKESKQDESGMPNNRFLAERTGGTYSTLKVQPAELEDSGVYFCASSLTTGNYEQYFGPGTRLTVT.